This T cell receptor beta chain was obtained from a study of OX40 agonist ivuxolimab in advanced cancers. As to this clone: Its antigen is not known.

General study points: Clonal expansion was seen in CD4+ and CD8+ blood T cells by week 6 at 0.1 to 3.0 mg/kg. Expanded peripheral T cells had an undetermined antigen specificity. In general, CD8+ T cells held more expanded clones than CD4+ did, on average.

This CDR3 has 14 amino acids. J was trimmed by 4 bases and V by 6 bases; bases with no gene match: 3. The germline V gene encodes CDR1 MDHEN and CDR2 SYDVKM. Sequencing used immunoSEQ multiplex PCR; TCRdb keeps in-frame clones, though not all of them. This sample carries approximately 57,000 clones, around 90% of them seen once, and the ten largest clones take around 3.2%. V and J are TRBV28 and TRBJ2-3, with TRBD1 matching over 11 bases. This material consisted of CD4+ or CD8+ T cells sorted from blood, taken in a trial of the OX40 agonist ivuxolimab. This clonotype was sampled from an adult with an advanced solid tumor such as melanoma, head and neck, liver or kidney cancer. CDR3 coding DNA: TGTGCCAGCAGGGACAGGGGGCGGTCAGATACGCAGTATTTT. This sequence encodes CASRDRGRSDTQYF. The variable domain in full, with the rest retrieved from reference TRBV28 and TRBJ2-3, is DVKVTQSSRYLVKRTGEKVFLECVQDMDHENMFWYRQDPGLGLRLIYFSYDVKMKEKGDIPEGYSVSREKKERFSLILESASTNQTSMYLCASRDRGRSDTQYFGPGTRLTVL.